Below are 28 T cell receptor beta chains sequenced from a single sample in a study of blood T cell repertoires in COVID-19. Data came from immunoSEQ multiplex PCR; TCRdb stores just in-frame clones and leaves some out. The sample yields a few hundred thousand clones, 85% to 90% seen once. What was sequenced was PBMCs or T cells enriched from blood (not recorded which). These receptors were taken from a man between 18 and 29 years old who had recovered from COVID-19.

The chain is built from TRBV28 and TRBJ1-1; D is uncertain. Germline CDR1 and CDR2: MDHEN and SYDVKM. The germline V and J ends were trimmed by 2 bases and 0 bases, with 10 bases remaining between them. CDR3 length equals 15 residues. CDR3 region: CASSLRVLMNTEAFF. In DNA, the CDR3 is TGTGCCAGCAGTTTACGGGTTCTCATGAACACTGAAGCTTTCTTT.

The chain employs TRBV7-2 and TRBJ2-1; D is ambiguous. The CDR3 contains 17 residues. In germline, CDR1 is SGHTA, CDR2 FQGNSA. The V and J ends lost 0 bases and 0 bases respectively, with 12 bases between them. DNA for the CDR3: TGTGCCAGCAGCTTAGCACCTACTTCTCTCTCCTACAATGAGCAGTTCTTC. Residues: CASSLAPTSLSYNEQFF.

The CDR3 region has the DNA TGTGCCAGCAGCTTAGTTTCAGGGGTCGGCGAGCAGTACTTC. Its protein product is CASSLVSGVGEQYF. The gene calls are TRBV11-3 and TRBJ2-7, with D possibly being TRBD1 (6 bases). This CDR3 is 14 amino acids long. The germline V and J ends were trimmed by 1 base and 6 bases, with 13 bases remaining between them. CDR1 is SGHNT and CDR2 is YENEEA in the germline V gene.

The gene calls are TRBV6-5 and TRBJ1-2; D unresolved. Between the trimmed V and J ends, which lost 6 bases and 4 bases, there was a span of 15 bases. CDR3 length: 14 residues. CDR1 is MNHEY, CDR2 SVGAGI, per germline. CDR3 in DNA: TGTGCCAGCAGACGCCCCGACGGGTCCTATGGCTACACCTTC. Its protein product is CASRRPDGSYGYTF.

As for this clone: At one of its ends the junction is not consistent with the germline gene, which may arise from a read error. CDR3 DNA sequence: TGCGCCAGCAGGTTGGACGGACAGGGGTGGACTGAAGCTTTCTTT. It specifies CASRLDGQGWTEAFF. This chain connects TRBV5-1 to TRBJ1-1, with TRBD1 matching over 9 bases. There are 15 residues in the CDR3. CDR1 is SGHRS, CDR2 YFSETQ, per germline.

CDR3 in amino acids: CASSLGNSGADTQYF. The CDR3 DNA follows: TGTGCCAGCAGCTTAGGAAATAGCGGGGCAGATACGCAGTATTTT. The rearrangement uses TRBV7-9 and TRBJ2-3; 8 bases are shared with TRBD2. CDR3 length: 15 amino acids. Looked up from germline, CDR1 is SEHNR and CDR2 is FQNEAQ (reference sequence). Trimming cost V 1 base and J 4 bases; bases outside gene matches: 4.

V and J are TRBV5-1 and TRBJ2-5; 11 bases are a match to TRBD2. CDR1 is SGHRS, CDR2 YFSETQ, per germline. V gave up 1 base and J gave up 5 bases; unmatched junction bases: 4. The CDR3 covers 15 residues. CDR3 sequence (DNA): TGCGCCAGCAGCTTGACTAGCGGGAGTGAGGAGACCCAGTACTTC. As protein: CASSLTSGSEETQYF.

The V call is TRBV6-5, the J call TRBJ1-1; unclear D gene. The V end lost 5 bases, the J end lost 2 bases, and 12 bases lay between the germline ends. The CDR3 length is 14 residues. Germline V lookup: CDR1 MNHEY, CDR2 SVGAGI. CDR3 sequence (DNA): TGTGCCAGCAGTCACATGTCCGCCAACACTGAAGCTTTCTTT. This codes for CASSHMSANTEAFF.

This chain connects TRBV19 to TRBJ2-5; 7 bases fit TRBD1. The germline CDR1 and CDR2 sequences are LNHDA and SQIVND (reference sequence). CDR3 length: 16 residues. V was clipped by 5 bases and J by 4 bases; unmatched bases: 13. The CDR3 bases are TGTGCCAGTAGTCCAATATCGACAGGGTCGGGAGAGACCCAGTACTTC. As protein: CASSPISTGSGETQYF.

This chain joins TRBV5-1 and TRBJ2-1; D is possibly TRBD2 (6 bases). Trimming removed 4 bases at V and 0 bases at J, with 11 bases between. The CDR3 sequence is 15 residues long. CDR1 is SGHRS and CDR2 is YFSETQ in the germline V gene. In DNA, the CDR3 is TGCGCCAGCAGCCTTCCCGGGAGCTCCTACAATGAGCAGTTCTTC. It specifies CASSLPGSSYNEQFF.

The CDR3 DNA is TGTGCCAGCAGCTCGGACAGGGACTCTGGAAACACCATATATTTT. Encoded protein: CASSSDRDSGNTIYF. The rearrangement links TRBV5-8 to TRBJ1-3; 8 bases are shared with TRBD1. V dropped 3 bases and J dropped 0; count of bases not matched to a gene: 2. This CDR3 region has 15 residues. CDR1 and CDR2 (germline): SGHTS, YDEGEE.

The V and J genes are TRBV7-6 and TRBJ1-1, with D maybe TRBD1 (5 bases). Trimming pared 5 bases from V and 2 bases from J, leaving 12 bases between. The CDR3 has 14 amino acids. Looked up from germline, CDR1 is SGHVS and CDR2 is FNYEAQ. Written as DNA, the CDR3 is TGTGCCAGCAGCCCGCAGGGACTCAACACTGAAGCTTTCTTT. It yields the protein CASSPQGLNTEAFF. Using reference TRBV7-6 and TRBJ1-1 for the parts outside the CDR3, the full variable domain is GAGVSQSPRYKVTKRGQDVALRCDPISGHVSLYWYRQALGQGPEFLTYFNYEAQQDKSGLPNDRFSAERPEGSISTLTIQRTEQRDSAMYRCASSPQGLNTEAFFGQGTRLTVV.

This clone was seen just once. The genes are TRBV27 and TRBJ1-1; TRBD1 is a possible D gene (5 bases). This CDR3 has 18 amino acids. Trimming shortened V by 5 bases and J by 0 bases, and 22 bases separated the two germline ends. CDR1 is MNHEY, CDR2 SMNVEV, per germline (reference sequence). CDR3 protein: CASSTILRGLGMNTEAFF. The CDR3 DNA reads TGTGCCAGCAGTACCATCCTTCGGGGGTTGGGGATGAACACTGAAGCTTTCTTT.

This CDR3 reads CASSLTVNYGYTF. CDR3 DNA sequence: TGTGCCAGCAGCTTAACGGTTAACTATGGCTACACCTTC. The chain employs TRBV7-8 and TRBJ1-2; no clear D gene. The CDR3 is 13 residues long. Germline assignment: CDR1 SGHVS and CDR2 FQNEAQ. The germline V and J ends were trimmed by 2 bases and 1 base, with 5 bases remaining between them. The full variable domain, with the rest looked up from reference TRBV7-8 and TRBJ1-2, is GAGVSQSPRYKVAKRGQDVALRCDPISGHVSLFWYQQALGQGPEFLTYFQNEAQLDKSGLPSDRFFAERPEGSVSTLKIQRTQQEDSAVYLCASSLTVNYGYTFGSGTRLTVV.

The table lists this clone with a few counts. The chain is built from TRBV5-1 and TRBJ1-3; D unresolved. V lost 0 bases, J lost 0 bases, and 13 bases lay in between. The CDR3 covers 17 residues. Germline CDR1 SGHRS, CDR2 YFSETQ. The CDR3: CASSLEVAGYSGNTIYF. CDR3 DNA sequence: TGCGCCAGCAGCTTGGAAGTAGCGGGGTACTCTGGAAACACCATATATTTT. Combining the CDR3 with reference TRBV5-1 and TRBJ1-3 gives the whole variable domain KAGVTQTPRYLIKTRGQQVTLSCSPISGHRSVSWYQQTPGQGLQFLFEYFSETQRNKGNFPGRFSGRQFSNSRSEMNVSTLELGDSALYLCASSLEVAGYSGNTIYFGEGSWLTVV.

V and J are TRBV19 and TRBJ2-3; D uncertain. This CDR3 has 14 amino acids. Per germline, CDR1 LNHDA and CDR2 SQIVND (reference sequence). Trimming pared 2 bases from V and 6 bases from J, leaving 12 bases between. The CDR3, as DNA: TGTGCCAGTAGTATATCGCTAGTCGGGGATACGCAGTATTTT. It encodes CASSISLVGDTQYF.

The chain carries TRBV15 and TRBJ1-4; tentatively, D is TRBD1 (5 bases). The CDR3 totals 15 residues. Trimming stripped 2 bases from V and 8 bases from J, with 15 bases between. Germline V gives CDR1 LNHNV, CDR2 YYDKDF (reference sequence). This CDR3 reads CATSRRRAGSEKLFF. CDR3 nucleotide sequence: TGTGCCACCAGCAGACGTAGGGCAGGGTCCGAAAAACTGTTTTTT. Filled out from reference TRBV15 and TRBJ1-4, the complete variable domain reads DAMVIQNPRYQVTQFGKPVTLSCSQTLNHNVMYWYQQKSSQAPKLLFHYYDKDFNNEADTPDNFQSRRPNTSFCFLDIRSPGLGDTAMYLCATSRRRAGSEKLFFGSGTQLSVL.

The CDR3 loop reads CASSYSAGAGEQYF. In DNA form, the CDR3 reads TGTGCCAGCAGTTACTCCGCGGGGGCTGGGGAGCAGTACTTC. V and J are TRBV6-5 and TRBJ2-7, with D possibly TRBD2 on 7 matching bases. V was trimmed by 0 bases and J by 7 bases, leaving 13 bases between them. The length of the CDR3 is 14 residues. Per the germline V gene, CDR1 is MNHEY and CDR2 is SVGAGI.

V gene TRBV12-3 or TRBV12-4 combines with J gene TRBJ2-7, with D maybe TRBD2 (6 bases). This CDR3 is 12 amino acids long. V lost 6 bases and J lost 7, with 13 bases in between. This CDR3 reads CASSRGTREQYF. Here the CDR3 DNA reads TGTGCCAGCAGCCGGGGGACGAGGGAGCAGTACTTC.

J is TRBJ1-3 and V is TRBV28; no clear D gene. Deletions cut 0 bases from V and 0 bases from J, with 6 bases between. This CDR3 is 15 amino acids long. Germline CDR1 MDHEN, CDR2 SYDVKM. CDR3 DNA sequence: TGTGCCAGCAGTTTATGGAGCGCCTCTGGAAACACCATATATTTT. Residues: CASSLWSASGNTIYF.

The V call is TRBV9, the J call TRBJ2-1, with 9 bases matching TRBD2. The CDR3 is 15 amino acids. J was trimmed by 10 bases and V by 0 bases; bases with no gene match: 8. Germline V gene data show CDR1 as SGDLS and CDR2 as YYNGEE. This CDR3 is CASSVGGGRASEQFF. As DNA, the CDR3 is TGTGCCAGCAGCGTAGGCGGCGGGAGGGCCAGCGAGCAGTTCTTC.

With respect to this clone: In the same sample, other DNA sequences code for this CDR3. This rearrangement joins TRBV7-9 to TRBJ1-5; 7 nucleotides match TRBD1. This CDR3 comprises 13 residues. Looked up from germline, CDR1 is SEHNR and CDR2 is FQNEAQ (reference sequence). J lost 5 bases, V lost 4 bases, and 2 bases had no gene match. The CDR3 DNA reads TGTGCCAGCAGCTCTACAGGGGATCAGCCCCAGCATTTT. Encoded protein: CASSSTGDQPQHF.

The V and J genes are TRBV24-1 and TRBJ2-3; the match to TRBD1 covers 10 bases. V gave up 3 bases and J gave up 7 bases; unmatched junction bases: 6. Looked up from germline, CDR1 is KGHDR and CDR2 is SFDVKD. The CDR3 totals 15 residues. The CDR3 region is CATSDPGQGGNTQYF. The CDR3 nucleotides are TGTGCCACCAGTGATCCAGGACAGGGGGGGAATACGCAGTATTTT.

This chain links TRBV19 with TRBJ1-2; 9 positions agree with TRBD1. This CDR3 comprises 14 residues. The ends lost 3 bases at V and 8 bases at J; junction bases unmatched: 7. The germline CDR1 and CDR2 sequences are LNHDA and SQIVND (reference sequence). CDR3 residues: CASSIDRGLAGYTF. Here the CDR3 DNA reads TGTGCCAGTAGTATCGACAGGGGGTTGGCAGGCTACACCTTC.

The gene calls are TRBV7-2 and TRBJ2-1, with D perhaps matching TRBD1 (5 bases). Per the germline V gene, CDR1 is SGHTA and CDR2 is FQGNSA. This CDR3 comprises 12 residues. V lost 6 bases and J lost 10, with 13 bases in between. The DNA for the CDR3 is TGTGCCAGCAGACAGGTGCCCCCGGAGCAGTTCTTC. Its translation: CASRQVPPEQFF.

The chain couples TRBV27 to TRBJ1-2; 12 positions match TRBD1. CDR1 and CDR2 from the germline V gene are MNHEY and SMNVEV (reference sequence). The trim removed 2 bases at V and 4 bases at J, leaving 11 bases unmatched. The CDR3 sequence is 18 residues long. The CDR3 nucleotides are TGTGCCAGCAGTTTAGGGGGACAGGGGGCCGTGTTGGGCTATGGCTACACCTTC. Protein: CASSLGGQGAVLGYGYTF.

The V gene is TRBV9, the J gene TRBJ2-7; TRBD1 is a possible D gene (5 bases). The V gene's germline CDR1 is SGDLS and CDR2 YYNGEE. Trimming pared 1 base from V and 3 bases from J, leaving 14 bases between. The CDR3 contains 15 residues. CDR3 protein: CASSVTPTVNYEQYF. DNA of the CDR3: TGTGCCAGCAGCGTAACCCCGACAGTTAACTACGAGCAGTACTTC.

The chain recombines TRBV10-3 with TRBJ2-2, with a weak D call TRBD2 (5 bases). Germline assignment: CDR1 ENHRY and CDR2 SYGVKD. The CDR3 is 14 amino acids. The ends were cut back, 6 bases at V and 4 bases at J, with 12 bases in the middle. The CDR3 region is CAISPLVPTGELFF. DNA for the CDR3: TGTGCCATCAGCCCACTAGTGCCCACCGGGGAGCTGTTTTTT.